What follows is one TCR beta chain and its context. The entry originates in a study of blood T cell repertoires in COVID-19. At the level of the study: There were acute and convalescent COVID-19 samples, and they came from the United States, Italy and Spain.

Under the authors' procedure: Reference gene primer amplification gave estimated nucleated cell counts. The table came from immunoSEQ multiplex PCR; TCRdb's copy has only in-frame clones and leaves some out. V, J and clone size derive from that table, while D and trimming were established from the DNA sequence. In the table there are 150,000 to 200,000 clones, approximately 92% of which are singletons. The CDR3 covers 12 residues. V lost 4 bases to trimming and J lost 10 bases; unmatched junction nucleotides: 6. Germline loops: CDR1 SGHAT, CDR2 FQNNGV. The chain uses TRBV11-2 and TRBJ2-5; 7 nucleotides match TRBD1. Sequenced material: peripheral blood. This sequence originates from a man between 45 and 60 years old with acute or convalescent COVID-19. The CDR3 nucleotides are TGTGCCAGCAGCTCCGACAGGGTGGACCAGTACTTC. Translation gives CASSSDRVDQYF.